Listed below are T cell receptor beta chains from one sample, sequenced in a study of molecular identifiers for immune sequencing clone quantification. TCRdb re-analysed the PCR reads in MiXCR, keeping a single row per CDR3 protein. The data hold approximately 500,000 distinct CDR3 sequences, with about 21% observed a single time. The source material was naive CD8+ T cells from blood, with Jurkat cell RNA spiked in. All receptors derive from a human donor in good health. Some libraries in this study had Jurkat cell RNA spiked in. Both conserved end residues are part of each CDR3. D genes are given only for firm matches. Clone size is given for some rows only: seen once, a few or many times, or a class if the clone is expanded.

TRBJ2-1 TRBV9 . many TGTGCCAGCAGCGTAGACGGGACCTCCTACAATGAGCAGTTCTTC CASSVDGTSYNEQFF
TRBJ1-5 TRBV12-3/TRBV12-4 . few TGTGCCAGCAGCCCCGGGGCTAATCAGCCCCAGCATTTT CASSPGANQPQHF
TRBJ2-3 TRBV1 . . TGCACCAGCAGCCAAGATTCACTAGCGGGGAACAGCACAGATACGCAGTATTTT CTSSQDSLAGNSTDTQYF
TRBJ2-7 TRBV28 . few TGTGCCAGCAGTTTTCGGGGAGGCTACGAGCAGTACTTC CASSFRGGYEQYF
TRBJ2-7 TRBV28 TRBD1 . TGTGCCAGCGGTCCCCAGGGACAGGGATACGAGCAGTACTTC CASGPQGQGYEQYF
TRBJ1-6 TRBV19 . . TGTGCCGGTACCGGGCCATACGACTCACCCCTCCACTTT CAGTGPYDSPLHF
TRBJ1-1 TRBV29-1 TRBD1 many TGCAGCACGACAGGGCAGGGGGTCACTGAAGCTTTCTTT CSTTGQGVTEAFF
TRBJ2-1 TRBV7-6 TRBD2 few TGTGCCAGCAGCTCATACCTAGCGGACCCTTACAATGAGCAGTTCTTC CASSSYLADPYNEQFF
TRBJ1-5 TRBV12-3/TRBV12-4 TRBD1 many TGTGCCAGCAGTGACGGGGCAGGGGGCGCGCCCCAGCATTTT CASSDGAGGAPQHF
TRBJ2-1 TRBV7-8 . . TGTGCCAGCAGCCCAAGAGGGGGAATAGAGCAGTTCTTC CASSPRGGIEQFF
TRBJ2-7 TRBV7-6 TRBD1 few TGTGCCAGCAGCTTAGCCCCGGGACAGGGCCTTGGGTACGAGCAGTACTTC CASSLAPGQGLGYEQYF
TRBJ2-5 TRBV6-6 . . TGTGCCAGCAGTTACGGCCCGGAGACCCAGTACTTC CASSYGPETQYF
TRBJ2-7 TRBV28 . many TGTGCCAGCTGCATGGACGAGCGCTACGAGCAGTACTTC CASCMDERYEQYF
TRBJ1-2 TRBV3-1 . . TGTGCCAGCAGCCAAACTTTCAACTATGGCTACACCTTC CASSQTFNYGYTF
TRBJ2-3 TRBV7-9 . many TGTGCCAGCAGCTTAAATTCTCAGCCCACAGATACGCAGTATTTT CASSLNSQPTDTQYF
TRBJ1-5 TRBV12-3/TRBV12-4 . . TGTGCCAGCAGTTTGTTAGGGGTCGGCAGCAATCAGCCCCAGCATTTT CASSLLGVGSNQPQHF
TRBJ1-6 TRBV7-9 . few TGTGCCAGCAAACGGGACGGCAATAATTCACCCCTCCACTTT CASKRDGNNSPLHF
TRBJ1-5 TRBV28 . many TGTGCCAGCAGTTTCACCGGCAATCAGCCCCAGCATTTT CASSFTGNQPQHF
TRBJ1-2 TRBV4-3 TRBD1 few TGCGCCAGCAGCCAATGGACAGGGGTCCTGGGCTACACCTTC CASSQWTGVLGYTF
TRBJ2-3 TRBV9 TRBD2 many TGTGCCAGCAGCGTAGAGGCAGGGAGGGGAGATACGCAGTATTTT CASSVEAGRGDTQYF
TRBJ2-5 TRBV28 . . TGTGCCAGCAGTTTCTCTTTCACGCAGGGTAATAAGAACCAAGAGACCCAGTACTTC CASSFSFTQGNKNQETQYF
TRBJ2-6 TRBV7-9 . few TGTGCCAGCAGCTTTGAGGCCAACGTCCTGACTTTC CASSFEANVLTF
TRBJ2-7 TRBV4-2 . many TGTGCCAGCAGCCATAACAGAGACTACGAGCAGTACTTC CASSHNRDYEQYF
TRBJ1-2 TRBV9 . . TGTGCCAGCAGCGTAGCAGGCACCACCTATGGCTACACCTTC CASSVAGTTYGYTF
TRBJ2-3 TRBV25-1 TRBD2 few TGTGCCAGCAGTGAAGGGAGGGGAAGCACAGATACGCAGTATTTT CASSEGRGSTDTQYF
TRBJ2-3 TRBV27 . . TGTGCCAGCAGTCCCGGGGTGAGCGGCAGCACAGATACGCAGTATTTT CASSPGVSGSTDTQYF
TRBJ2-7 TRBV14 . many TGTGCCAGCAGCCAATATGGTCGGCACTCCTACGAGCAGTACTTC CASSQYGRHSYEQYF
TRBJ1-5 TRBV6-6 . . TGTGCCAGCGGTCAGGGTCCCAGCAATCAGCCCCAGCATTTT CASGQGPSNQPQHF
TRBJ2-3 TRBV7-6 . many TGTGCCAGCAGTCTTACAAGCAGAATAACAGATACGCAGTATTTT CASSLTSRITDTQYF
TRBJ1-2 TRBV27 TRBD1 . TGTGCCAGCAGTGTAACAGGGGGCGCCGGCTATGGCAACACCTTC CASSVTGGAGYGNTF
TRBJ2-7 TRBV5-8 . . TGTGCCAGCAGCTTTGCCCCGGGTACCTACGAGCAGTACTTC CASSFAPGTYEQYF
TRBJ2-7 TRBV4-3 . many TGCGCCAGCAGCCAAGACAGAAGGGGTAGCTACGAGCAGTACTTC CASSQDRRGSYEQYF
TRBJ2-5 TRBV6-6 . . TGTGCCAGCAGTCCAGCGCCAAGTGGGCAGGGGGGGTACTTC CASSPAPSGQGGYF
TRBJ1-1 TRBV30 . . TGTGCCTGGAGTGTTTCTGGCACTGAAGCTTTCTTT CAWSVSGTEAFF
TRBJ2-3 TRBV4-2 . many TGTGCCAGCAGCCAAGAACGGGGAAGCACAGATACGCAGTATTTT CASSQERGSTDTQYF
TRBJ2-7 TRBV20-1 TRBD2 . TGCAGTGCTAGAGATAGTACTAGCGGAATCTCCTACGAGCAGTACTTC CSARDSTSGISYEQYF
TRBJ2-7 TRBV27 . few TGTGCCAGCAGTTTGGCCAGGACCTCCTACGAGCAGTACTTC CASSLARTSYEQYF
TRBJ2-7 TRBV19 TRBD1 few TGTGCCAGCCGGACAGGGGGATCCTACTACGGGGAGCAGTACTTC CASRTGGSYYGEQYF
TRBJ2-1 TRBV10-3 TRBD2 few TGTGCCATCAGTTCAACGACTAGCACCTACAATGAGCAGTTCTTC CAISSTTSTYNEQFF
TRBJ2-3 TRBV12-3/TRBV12-4 TRBD2 many TGTGCCAGCACCCCACTAGCGGGGCTGCACACAGATACGCAGTATTTT CASTPLAGLHTDTQYF
TRBJ2-2 TRBV12-3/TRBV12-4 . few TGTGCCAGCAGGATGGGGGGGGCCGACACCGGGGAGCTGTTTTTT CASRMGGADTGELFF
TRBJ2-5 TRBV3-1 TRBD2 many TGTGCCAGCAGCTGGGGACTAGCGGGAGAGGAGACCCAGTACTTC CASSWGLAGEETQYF
TRBJ2-2 TRBV14 . many TGTGCCAGCAGCCGAGAGGCCGGGTTCACCGGGGAGCTGTTTTTT CASSREAGFTGELFF
TRBJ1-2 TRBV4-3 . . TGCGCCAGCAGCCAAGATCCGGGGGACGGCTATGGCTACACCTTC CASSQDPGDGYGYTF
TRBJ1-6 TRBV27 . few TGTGCCAGCAGTTTATCAGCTAATTCACCCCTCCACTTT CASSLSANSPLHF